These T cell receptor beta chains were read from a single sample in a study of blood T cell repertoires in COVID-19. Using immunoSEQ multiplex PCR, the repertoire was profiled, and TCRdb retains in-frame clones only, with some absent. The sample yields more than 35,000 clones, roughly 84% seen once. The sequenced sample was peripheral blood. The source of these receptors is a man aged 45-60 years with active or convalescent COVID-19. Each CDR3 is given with its conserved first and last residue. D genes are given only for firm matches. For some rows the clone size is stated as once, few or many, or as a class when expanded; others skip it.

CDR3 DNA,CDR3 protein,V gene,clone size,D gene,J gene
TGTGCCAGCAGTGAATCGGGACTTTTGAACTATGGCTACACCTTC,CASSESGLLNYGYTF,TRBV25-1,-,-,TRBJ1-2
TGTGCCAGTAGTATCCATGCGGGGGGTAATGGCGAGCAGTACTTC,CASSIHAGGNGEQYF,TRBV19,-,TRBD2,TRBJ2-7
TGTGCCAGCAGTTGGGGACAGGGCTATGGCTACACCTTC,CASSWGQGYGYTF,TRBV27,-,TRBD1,TRBJ1-2
TGTGCCAGCAGCTTAGGCCCAGGGGTTCGAGAGCAGTTCTTC,CASSLGPGVREQFF,TRBV11-3,-,-,TRBJ2-1
TGTGCCAGCAGCTTAGGCAGCGGGGGGAACACCGGGGAGCTGTTTTTT,CASSLGSGGNTGELFF,TRBV5-4,-,TRBD2,TRBJ2-2
TGTGCCAGCAGCCAAGGGAGCTCTGGGGCCAACGTCCTGACTTTC,CASSQGSSGANVLTF,TRBV3-1/TRBV3-2,-,-,TRBJ2-6
TGTGCTAGTGTCCCGGTTTCGGGAGTGTCCTACAATGAGCAGTTCTTC,CASVPVSGVSYNEQFF,TRBV12-5,-,-,TRBJ2-1
TGTGCCAGCACCGACAGGGGTGAGCTGTTTTTT,CASTDRGELFF,TRBV6-5,-,TRBD1,TRBJ2-2
TGTGCCTGTCGCCTCACACAGGGGAAAGGTGGAAACACCATATATTTT,CACRLTQGKGGNTIYF,TRBV30,-,TRBD1,TRBJ1-3
TGTGCCAGCAGCTTAGCAACAGGGAGCTCTGGAAACACCATATATTTT,CASSLATGSSGNTIYF,TRBV7-8,once,-,TRBJ1-3
TGTGCCAGCAGTGACTCTCCCAGGGGGAACACCGGGGAGCTGTTTTTT,CASSDSPRGNTGELFF,TRBV6-4,-,-,TRBJ2-2
TGTGCCAGCAGCGCTGACCTAGGAGGCGCTCCTGGGGGCTACACCTTC,CASSADLGGAPGGYTF,TRBV5-5,-,-,TRBJ1-2
TGTGCCAGCTCCCCCAAGGGGTCGGTCTATGGCTACACCTTC,CASSPKGSVYGYTF,TRBV28,-,-,TRBJ1-2
TGTGCCAGCAGCCGATCGACAGGGGCTCAGCCCCAGCATTTT,CASSRSTGAQPQHF,TRBV7-9,-,TRBD1,TRBJ1-5
TGTGCCAGTAAACTCAGGGCTACCTCCTACGAGCAGTACTTC,CASKLRATSYEQYF,TRBV19,-,-,TRBJ2-7
TGTGCAAGTCGCTTTGTCCCGGTCGTCACCATATATTTT,CASRFVPVVTIYF,TRBV12-2,-,-,TRBJ1-3
TGTGCCAGCAGCTTTGGTGAACTCCAAGAGACCCAGTACTTC,CASSFGELQETQYF,TRBV11-2,-,-,TRBJ2-5
TGTGCCAGCAGTTATAGGGGGACAGGGGGCGGAACTGAAGCTTTCTTT,CASSYRGTGGGTEAFF,TRBV6-2/TRBV6-3,-,TRBD1,TRBJ1-1
TGTGCCAGTAGAGGACAGAGCTCCTACGAGCAGTACTTC,CASRGQSSYEQYF,TRBV19,few,-,TRBJ2-7
TGTGCCAGCAGCCAAGATGCACGGGTTAGGCAGAATTATGGCTACACCTTC,CASSQDARVRQNYGYTF,TRBV4-2,-,-,TRBJ1-2
TGCGCCAGCAGCCATGGGGGGTTCGGGACAGGGTCGGGCGGGGAAAAACTGTTTTTT,CASSHGGFGTGSGGEKLFF,TRBV4-1,-,TRBD1,TRBJ1-4
TGTGCCAGCAGTCACTCCTACGAGCAGTACTTC,CASSHSYEQYF,TRBV12-3/TRBV12-4,-,-,TRBJ2-7
TGCGCCAGCAGCCAAGAAGGGACTAGCGGGCAAGAGACCCAGTACTTC,CASSQEGTSGQETQYF,TRBV4-1,-,TRBD2,TRBJ2-5
TGTGCCAGCAGCGGGACAGGTAATCAGCCCCAGCATTTT,CASSGTGNQPQHF,TRBV6-5,-,TRBD1,TRBJ1-5
TGTGCCAGCAGTGGGGGGACCCGGGACAGATTATGGGCCTATGGCTACACCTTC,CASSGGTRDRLWAYGYTF,TRBV6-1,few,TRBD1,TRBJ1-2
TGTGCCAGCTCACCCCTAGCGGGGGGGCAAGATACGCAGTATTTT,CASSPLAGGQDTQYF,TRBV18,-,TRBD2,TRBJ2-3
TGTGCCAGCAGTTCCTCGCAGTTAGCCAAAAACATTCAGTACTTC,CASSSSQLAKNIQYF,TRBV2,-,-,TRBJ2-4
TGTGCCAGCAGCGGAGGGGGGGTTCTCTACGAGCAGTACTTC,CASSGGGVLYEQYF,TRBV7-6,-,-,TRBJ2-7
TGTGCCACCGAAGAGAGGTTGCGAAACACCATATATTTT,CATEERLRNTIYF,TRBV2,-,-,TRBJ1-3
TGTGCCAGCAGTCGGACTAGCGGGGGGAAGGGTGGCAATGAGCAGTTCTTC,CASSRTSGGKGGNEQFF,TRBV6-6,few,TRBD2,TRBJ2-1
TGTGCCAGCAGTCAAGCCGGAGGCTCTGGAAACACCATATATTTT,CASSQAGGSGNTIYF,TRBV6-6,-,-,TRBJ1-3
TGTGCCAGCAGCCAAGAGTACGGTTCACCCCTCCACTTT,CASSQEYGSPLHF,TRBV14,-,-,TRBJ1-6
TGTGCCAGCAGTAGGCGGGTGGAGGGGCCCCAGCATTTT,CASSRRVEGPQHF,TRBV25-1,-,-,TRBJ1-5
TGTGCCAGCAGCCCGGTATACAGGGGGTATCCGGACAATGAGCAGTTCTTC,CASSPVYRGYPDNEQFF,TRBV11-3,-,TRBD1,TRBJ2-1